The 2 T cell receptor beta chains below come from one sample, sequenced in a study of CD8+CD57+ T cells in acquired aplastic anemia. TCR beta VDJ and CDR3 profiling used genomic DNA as template. Each CDR3 protein gets one entry after TCRdb re-called the reads with MiXCR. Counted here are fewer than 150,000 distinct CDR3 sequences, around 46% occurring once; the ten biggest clones make up roughly 2.7%. Sequencing was performed on sorted CD4+, CD8+, or CD8+CD57+ T cells (not recorded which) from PBMCs. These receptors came from a human donor in good health, serving as a control.

The chain uses TRBV25-1 and TRBJ2-3; 10 positions match TRBD2. The CDR3 length is 15 residues. CDR1 is MGHDK, CDR2 SYGVNS, per germline. J gave up 6 bases and V 5 bases, and 8 bases lay outside the gene matches. CDR3 in amino acids: CASSLLAGAGDTQYF. CDR3 nucleotide sequence: TGTGCCAGCAGTCTCCTAGCGGGAGCGGGCGATACGCAGTATTTT.

In regard to this clonotype: At one of its ends the junction is not consistent with the germline gene, which may arise from a read error. The CDR3 here is CATSTGGGNWSF. CDR3 bases: TGTGCCACCTCGACGGGGGGGGGGAATTGGAGTTTC. The chain employs TRBV10-3 and TRBJ2-7; TRBD2 aligns across 8 bases. The length of the CDR3 is 12 residues. Germline CDR1 is ENHRY and CDR2 is SYGVKD.